This T cell receptor beta chain is from a study of T cells in Graves' hyperthyroidism and ophthalmopathy. Regarding this clonotype: No antigen is known for it.

The study's findings and limits: The model forecast ophthalmopathy, anticipating it by a median about 7 months before onset. Also found in blood were most expanded thyroid clonotypes above 0.001.

With 0 bases removed from V and 4 bases from J, the gap between germline ends came to 5 bases. The CDR3 length is 13 residues. Germline V gene data show CDR1 as SGHTA and CDR2 as FQGNSA. Amplification of TCR beta CDR3 regions was performed using RNA transcripts as template. First-round RT-PCR with HTBI primers amplified the TCR CDR3 region. TCRdb passed the multiplex PCR reads through MiXCR, listing each CDR3 protein once. The sample contains over 500,000 distinct CDR3 sequences, less than 15% of which appear only once. The authors took PBMCs from 10 ml fresh peripheral blood. The V gene is TRBV7-2, the J gene TRBJ2-3; D ambiguous. Sequenced sample: blood. The TCR comes from a woman aged 40 to 49 with Graves' hyperthyroidism. In nucleotides, the CDR3 is TGTGCCAGCAGCTTAGCTCCTCCAGATACGCAGTATTTT. Its translation: CASSLAPPDTQYF.